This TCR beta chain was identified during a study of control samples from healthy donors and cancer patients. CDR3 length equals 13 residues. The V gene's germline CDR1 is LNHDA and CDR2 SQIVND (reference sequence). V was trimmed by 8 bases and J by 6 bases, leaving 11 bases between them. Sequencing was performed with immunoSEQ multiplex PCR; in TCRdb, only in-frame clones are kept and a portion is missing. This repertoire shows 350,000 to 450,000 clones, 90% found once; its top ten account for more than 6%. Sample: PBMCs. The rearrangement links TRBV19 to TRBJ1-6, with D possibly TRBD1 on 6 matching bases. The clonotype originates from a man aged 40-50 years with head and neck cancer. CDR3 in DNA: TGTGCCAGTCGGACAGAGGGTAATTCACCCCTCCACTTT. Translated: CASRTEGNSPLHF.